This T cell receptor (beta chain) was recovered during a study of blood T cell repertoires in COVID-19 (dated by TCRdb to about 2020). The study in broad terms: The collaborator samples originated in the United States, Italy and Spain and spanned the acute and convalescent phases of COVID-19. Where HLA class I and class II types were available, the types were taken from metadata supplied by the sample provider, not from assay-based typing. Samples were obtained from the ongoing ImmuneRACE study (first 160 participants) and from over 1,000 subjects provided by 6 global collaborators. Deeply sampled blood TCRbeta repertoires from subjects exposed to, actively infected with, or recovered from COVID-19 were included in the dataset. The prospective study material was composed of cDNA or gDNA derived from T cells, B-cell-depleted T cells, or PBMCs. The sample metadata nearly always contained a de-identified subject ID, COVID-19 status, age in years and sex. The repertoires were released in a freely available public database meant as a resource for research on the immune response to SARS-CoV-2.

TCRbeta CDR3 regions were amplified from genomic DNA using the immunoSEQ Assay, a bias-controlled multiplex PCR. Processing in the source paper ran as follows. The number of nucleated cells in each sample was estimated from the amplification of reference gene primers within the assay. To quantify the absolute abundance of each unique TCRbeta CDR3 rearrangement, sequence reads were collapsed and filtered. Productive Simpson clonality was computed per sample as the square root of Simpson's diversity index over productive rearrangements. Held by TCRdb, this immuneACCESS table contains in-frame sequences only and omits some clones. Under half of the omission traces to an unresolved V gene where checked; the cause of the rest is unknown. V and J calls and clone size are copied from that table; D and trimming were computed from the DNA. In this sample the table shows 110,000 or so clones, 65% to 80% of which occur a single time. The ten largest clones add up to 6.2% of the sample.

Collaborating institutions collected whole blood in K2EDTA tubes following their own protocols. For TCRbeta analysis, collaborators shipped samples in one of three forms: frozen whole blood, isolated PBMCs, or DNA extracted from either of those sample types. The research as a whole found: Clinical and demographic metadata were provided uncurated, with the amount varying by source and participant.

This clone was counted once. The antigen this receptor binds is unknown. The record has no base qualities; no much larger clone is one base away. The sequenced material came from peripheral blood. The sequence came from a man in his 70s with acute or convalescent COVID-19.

The base sequence is TGTGCCAGTAGTGTACAGAGTTCTGGAAACACCATATATTTT. Its protein product is CASSVQSSGNTIYF. The V and J genes are TRBV19 and TRBJ1-3; the D segment cannot be called with confidence. The germline V gene (reference sequence) provides CDR1 LNHDA and CDR2 SQIVND. V was cut back by 5 bases and J by 1 base, leaving a gap of 9 bases between them. Taken from cysteine to phenylalanine, the CDR3 has 14 residues. The entry retains the CDR3 DNA only, 42 bases that are in frame from base 1.